This T cell receptor (beta chain) was sequenced in a study of TIL therapy for anti-PD-1-resistant metastatic lung cancer. Looking at the study overall: Median patient age was about 50, ranging 38-75 years.

The immunoSEQ assay was v3. Using immunoSEQ multiplex PCR, the repertoire was profiled, and TCRdb retains in-frame clones only, with some absent. The sample has around 55,000 clones, 70% to 90% seen once. Trimming took 10 bases from V and 4 from J, leaving 10 bases between them. The CDR3 covers 12 residues. Germline V CDR1 and CDR2: MDHEN, SYDVKM. Documented time point: pre-treatment sample, taken before nivolumab and TIL therapy. The specimen was blood, collected at baseline. This rearrangement joins TRBV28 to TRBJ2-2; no clear D. The receptor's source is a person between 25 and 80 years old with non-small cell lung cancer. The CDR3 DNA is TGTGCCACCGGGCTACGCACCGGGGAGCTGTTTTTT. Residues: CATGLRTGELFF.